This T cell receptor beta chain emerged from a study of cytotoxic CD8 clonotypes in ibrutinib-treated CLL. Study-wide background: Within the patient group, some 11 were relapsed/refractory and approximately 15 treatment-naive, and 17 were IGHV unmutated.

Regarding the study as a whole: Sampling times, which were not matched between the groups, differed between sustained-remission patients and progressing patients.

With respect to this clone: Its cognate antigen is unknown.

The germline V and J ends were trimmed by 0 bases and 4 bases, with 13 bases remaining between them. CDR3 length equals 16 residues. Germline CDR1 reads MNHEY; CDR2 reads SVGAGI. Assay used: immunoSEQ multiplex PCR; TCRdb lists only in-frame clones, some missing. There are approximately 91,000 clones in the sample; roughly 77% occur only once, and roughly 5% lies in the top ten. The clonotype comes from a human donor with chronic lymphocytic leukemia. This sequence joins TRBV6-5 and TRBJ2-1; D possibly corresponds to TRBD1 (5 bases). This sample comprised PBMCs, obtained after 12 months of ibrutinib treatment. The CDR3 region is CASSYSGRGSYNEQFF. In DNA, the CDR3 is TGTGCCAGCAGTTACTCGGGGCGCGGATCATACAATGAGCAGTTCTTC.